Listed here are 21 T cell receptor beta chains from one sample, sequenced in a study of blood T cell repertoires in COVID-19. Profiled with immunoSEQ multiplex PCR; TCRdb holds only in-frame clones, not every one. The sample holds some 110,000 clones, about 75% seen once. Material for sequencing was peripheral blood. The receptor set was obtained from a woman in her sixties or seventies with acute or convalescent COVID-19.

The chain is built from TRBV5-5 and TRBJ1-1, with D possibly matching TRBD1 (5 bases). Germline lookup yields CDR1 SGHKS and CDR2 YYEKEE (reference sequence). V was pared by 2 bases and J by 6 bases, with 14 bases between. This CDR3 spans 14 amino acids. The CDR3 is CASSLGVGYAEAFF. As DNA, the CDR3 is TGTGCCAGCAGCTTAGGGGTCGGGTACGCTGAAGCTTTCTTT.

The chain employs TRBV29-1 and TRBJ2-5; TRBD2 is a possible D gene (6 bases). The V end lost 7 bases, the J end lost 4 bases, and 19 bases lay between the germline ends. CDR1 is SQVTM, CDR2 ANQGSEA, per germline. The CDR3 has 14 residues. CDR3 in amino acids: CSGAGPFTGETQYF. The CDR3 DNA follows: TGCAGCGGTGCGGGACCCTTCACAGGAGAGACCCAGTACTTC.

The CDR3 loop reads CASSPRGSQRNEQFF. CDR3 sequence (DNA): TGTGCCAGCAGTCCACGAGGGTCCCAACGCAATGAGCAGTTCTTC. This chain joins TRBV6-4 and TRBJ2-1, with a possible D match to TRBD2 (5 bases). CDR1 and CDR2 (germline): MRHNA, SNTAGT. The CDR3 contains 15 residues. V gave up 5 bases and J gave up 6 bases, with 17 bases separating them.

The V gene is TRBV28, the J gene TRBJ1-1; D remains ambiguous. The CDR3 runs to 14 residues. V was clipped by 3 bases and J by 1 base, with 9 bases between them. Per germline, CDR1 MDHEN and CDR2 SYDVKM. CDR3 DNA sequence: TGTGCCAGCAGTTTGAATAGTTGGAACACTGAAGCTTTCTTT. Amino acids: CASSLNSWNTEAFF.

CDR3 region: CASSQGGLAGGRGDTQYF. The CDR3, as DNA: TGCGCCAGCAGCCAAGGAGGGCTAGCGGGCGGCCGGGGAGATACGCAGTATTTT. The chain uses TRBV4-1 and TRBJ2-3; 8 bases are a match to TRBD2. CDR1 and CDR2 from the germline V gene are MGHRA and YSYEKL. The CDR3 consists of 18 residues. V shed 1 base, J shed 5 bases, and the junction held 14 bases outside the gene matches.

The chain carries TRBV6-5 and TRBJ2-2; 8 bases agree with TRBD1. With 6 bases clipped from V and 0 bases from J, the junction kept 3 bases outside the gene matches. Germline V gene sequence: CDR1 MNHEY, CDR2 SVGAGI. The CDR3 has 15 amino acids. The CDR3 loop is CASRGDRTNTGELFF. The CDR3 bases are TGTGCCAGCAGGGGGGACAGGACGAACACCGGGGAGCTGTTTTTT.

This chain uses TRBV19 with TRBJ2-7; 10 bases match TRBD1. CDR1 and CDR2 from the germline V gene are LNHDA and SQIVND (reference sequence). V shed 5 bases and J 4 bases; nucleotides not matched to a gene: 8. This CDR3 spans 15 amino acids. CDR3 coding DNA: TGTGCCAGTAGTCTCCGGGACAGGGGTGGGTACGAGCAGTACTTC. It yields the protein CASSLRDRGGYEQYF. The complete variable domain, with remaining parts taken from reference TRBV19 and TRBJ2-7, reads DGGITQSPKYLFRKEGQNVTLSCEQNLNHDAMYWYRQDPGQGLRLIYYSQIVNDFQKGDIAEGYSVSREKKESFPLTVTSAQKNPTAFYLCASSLRDRGGYEQYFGPGTRLTVT.

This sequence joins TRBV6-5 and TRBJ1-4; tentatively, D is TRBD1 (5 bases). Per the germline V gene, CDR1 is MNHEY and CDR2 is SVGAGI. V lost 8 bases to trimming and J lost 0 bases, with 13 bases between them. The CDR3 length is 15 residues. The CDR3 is CASGGNWATNEKLFF. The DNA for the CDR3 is TGTGCCAGCGGGGGGAACTGGGCAACTAATGAAAAACTGTTTTTT.

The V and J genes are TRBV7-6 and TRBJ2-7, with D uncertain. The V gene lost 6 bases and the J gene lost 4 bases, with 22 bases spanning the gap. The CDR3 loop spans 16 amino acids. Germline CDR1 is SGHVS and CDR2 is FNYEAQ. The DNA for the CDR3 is TGTGCCAGCAGTCCCTCAGTAGACACAGCAGGATACGAGCAGTACTTC. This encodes CASSPSVDTAGYEQYF. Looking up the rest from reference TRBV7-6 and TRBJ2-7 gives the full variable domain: GAGVSQSPRYKVTKRGQDVALRCDPISGHVSLYWYRQALGQGPEFLTYFNYEAQQDKSGLPNDRFSAERPEGSISTLTIQRTEQRDSAMYRCASSPSVDTAGYEQYFGPGTRLTVT.

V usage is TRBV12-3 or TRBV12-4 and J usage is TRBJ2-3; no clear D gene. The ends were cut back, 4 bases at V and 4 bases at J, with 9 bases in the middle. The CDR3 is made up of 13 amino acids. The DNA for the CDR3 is TGTGCCAGCAGTTCCACGGTTCCAGATACGCAGTATTTT. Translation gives CASSSTVPDTQYF.

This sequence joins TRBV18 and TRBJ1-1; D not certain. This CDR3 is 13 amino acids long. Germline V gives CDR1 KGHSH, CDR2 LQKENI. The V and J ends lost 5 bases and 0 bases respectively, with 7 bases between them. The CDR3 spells CASSKDMNTEAFF. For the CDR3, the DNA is TGTGCCAGCTCAAAAGACATGAACACTGAAGCTTTCTTT.

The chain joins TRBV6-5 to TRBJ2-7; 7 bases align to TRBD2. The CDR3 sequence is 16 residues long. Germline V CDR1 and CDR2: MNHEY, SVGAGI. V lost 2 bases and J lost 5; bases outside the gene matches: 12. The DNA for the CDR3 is TGTGCCAGCAGTTACCCGAAGAGCGGGGCGGGCAACGAGCAGTACTTC. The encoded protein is CASSYPKSGAGNEQYF.

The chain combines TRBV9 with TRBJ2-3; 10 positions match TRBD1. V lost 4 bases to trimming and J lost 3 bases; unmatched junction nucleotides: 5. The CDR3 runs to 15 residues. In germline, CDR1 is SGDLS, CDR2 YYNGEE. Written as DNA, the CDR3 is TGTGCCAGCAGCCAACGACAGGGGGCGACAGATACGCAGTATTTT. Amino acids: CASSQRQGATDTQYF.

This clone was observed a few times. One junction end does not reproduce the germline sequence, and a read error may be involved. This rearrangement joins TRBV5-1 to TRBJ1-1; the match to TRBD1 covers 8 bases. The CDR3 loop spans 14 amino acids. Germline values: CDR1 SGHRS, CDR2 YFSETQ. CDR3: CASSLGQVNTEAFF. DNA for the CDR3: TGCGCCAGCAGTTTGGGACAGGTCAACACTGAAGCTTTCTTT.

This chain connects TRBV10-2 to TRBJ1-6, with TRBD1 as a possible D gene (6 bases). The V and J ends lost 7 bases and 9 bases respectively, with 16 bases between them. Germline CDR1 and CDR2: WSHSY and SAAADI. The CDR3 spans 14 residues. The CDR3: CASMDTGSISPLHF. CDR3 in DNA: TGCGCCAGCATGGACACAGGGAGTATTTCACCCCTCCACTTT.

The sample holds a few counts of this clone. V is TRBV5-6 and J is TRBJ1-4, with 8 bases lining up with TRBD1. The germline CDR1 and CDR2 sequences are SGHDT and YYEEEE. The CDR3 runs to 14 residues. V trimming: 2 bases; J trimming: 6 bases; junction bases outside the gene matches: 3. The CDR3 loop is CASSFQGAYEKLFF. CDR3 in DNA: TGTGCCAGCAGCTTTCAGGGGGCTTATGAAAAACTGTTTTTT.

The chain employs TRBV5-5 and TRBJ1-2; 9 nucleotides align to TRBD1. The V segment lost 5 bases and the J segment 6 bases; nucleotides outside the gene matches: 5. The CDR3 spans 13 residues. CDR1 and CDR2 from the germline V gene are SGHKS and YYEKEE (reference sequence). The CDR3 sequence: CASSSGTGNGYTF. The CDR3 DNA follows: TGTGCCAGCAGTTCCGGGACAGGGAATGGCTACACCTTC.

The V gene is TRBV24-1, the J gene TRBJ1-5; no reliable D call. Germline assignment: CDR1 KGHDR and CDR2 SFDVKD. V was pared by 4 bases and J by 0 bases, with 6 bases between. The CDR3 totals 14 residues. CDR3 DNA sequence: TGTGCCACCAGTGAATCCTTTAGCAATCAGCCCCAGCATTTT. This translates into CATSESFSNQPQHF.

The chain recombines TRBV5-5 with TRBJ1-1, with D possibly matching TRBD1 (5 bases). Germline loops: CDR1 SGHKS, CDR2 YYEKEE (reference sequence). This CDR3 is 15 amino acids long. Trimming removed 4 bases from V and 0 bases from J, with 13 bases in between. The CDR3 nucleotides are TGTGCCAGCAGCACCCGACAGAGAGTGAACACTGAAGCTTTCTTT. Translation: CASSTRQRVNTEAFF.

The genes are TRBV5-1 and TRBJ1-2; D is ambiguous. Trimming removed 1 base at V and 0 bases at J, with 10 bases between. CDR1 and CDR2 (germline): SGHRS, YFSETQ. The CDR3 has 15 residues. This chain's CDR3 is CASSLSAISNYGYTF. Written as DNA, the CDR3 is TGCGCCAGCAGCTTGAGTGCGATTTCTAACTATGGCTACACCTTC.

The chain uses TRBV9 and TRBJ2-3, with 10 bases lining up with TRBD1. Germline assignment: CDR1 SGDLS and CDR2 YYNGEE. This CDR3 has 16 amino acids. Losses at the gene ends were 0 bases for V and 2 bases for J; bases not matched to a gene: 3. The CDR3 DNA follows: TGTGCCAGCAGCGTAGCAGGGACAGGGGCCACAGATACGCAGTATTTT. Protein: CASSVAGTGATDTQYF.